Each of the 18 T cell receptor beta chains below was sequenced from the same sample in a study of CD8 T cells in ankylosing spondylitis (dated 2017 in TCRdb). Libraries were prepared through 5' RACE. The instrument given in TCRdb is Illumina HiSeq 2500. Using fastp at Q25 and MiXCR, TCRdb reprocessed the public reads and kept productive beta chains. Each entry merges the rows of one CDR3 protein and shows their most common DNA and genes. This sample gives under 200,000 distinct CDR3 sequences in total; under 14% of them show up just once. Around 29% of the sample is taken by the ten largest. Material for sequencing was blood, either unsorted or a sorted T cell fraction (not recorded which). The source of these receptors is a male donor with ankylosing spondylitis or in good health (not recorded which).

This clonotype was found many times. The chain recombines TRBV9 with TRBJ1-2; no firm D call. The V and J ends lost 0 bases and 4 bases respectively, with 7 bases between them. Germline lookup yields CDR1 SGDLS and CDR2 YYNGEE. The CDR3 totals 13 residues. CDR3 amino acids: CASSVVLGYGYTF. In DNA, the CDR3 is TGTGCCAGCAGCGTAGTTTTGGGCTATGGCTACACCTTC.

J is TRBJ2-7 and V is TRBV6-5, with D possibly being TRBD1 or TRBD2 (5 bases each). Trimming removed 2 bases at V and 1 base at J, with 9 bases between. Germline CDR1 and CDR2: MNHEY and SVGAGI. The CDR3 runs to 14 residues. This CDR3 reads CASSYRGDSYEQYF. The DNA for the CDR3 is TGTGCCAGCAGTTACCGGGGCGATTCCTACGAGCAGTACTTC.

In this sample, this clonotype turned up many times. The V and J genes are TRBV9 and TRBJ2-1, with 8 nucleotides matching TRBD1. Losses at the gene ends were 3 bases for V and 12 bases for J; bases not matched to a gene: 5. The length of the CDR3 is 12 residues. Germline V CDR1 and CDR2: SGDLS, YYNGEE. Written as DNA, the CDR3 is TGTGCCAGCAGCGAGCGGACAGGGCCGCAGTTCTTC. Translating gives CASSERTGPQFF.

The table lists this clonotype with many counts. This chain joins TRBV7-8 and TRBJ2-1, with D possibly TRBD2 on 5 matching bases. V dropped 2 bases and J dropped 4 bases, with 6 bases sitting between them. Germline-derived CDR1 and CDR2 are SGHVS and FQNEAQ. The CDR3 is made up of 13 amino acids. CDR3 in amino acids: CASSLSGYNEQFF. In DNA form, the CDR3 reads TGTGCCAGCAGCTTAAGCGGATACAATGAGCAGTTCTTC.

This clonotype has at least ten counts. The chain is built from TRBV5-5 and TRBJ1-2, with 7 positions matching TRBD1. This CDR3 spans 16 amino acids. The V and J ends lost 0 bases and 0 bases, in that order; junction bases with no gene match: 5. CDR1 and CDR2 from the germline V gene are SGHKS and YYEKEE (reference sequence). The chain's CDR3 is CASSLDRGSSNYGYTF. As DNA, the CDR3 is TGTGCCAGCAGCTTGGACAGGGGCTCCTCTAACTATGGCTACACCTTC.

This clonotype was recorded at least ten times. The V gene is TRBV6-4, the J gene TRBJ1-1; D is uncertain. The CDR3 is 13 amino acids. Trimming removed 3 bases at V and 4 bases at J, with 9 bases between. CDR1 is MRHNA, CDR2 SNTAGT, per germline. The CDR3 loop is CASSETRGTEAFF. The CDR3 coding sequence is TGTGCCAGCAGTGAGACCCGGGGCACTGAAGCTTTCTTT.

The J gene is TRBJ2-1, the V gene TRBV19; possible D gene TRBD1, 5 bases. There are 15 residues in the CDR3. V was trimmed by 5 bases and J by 5 bases, leaving 16 bases between them. CDR1 LNHDA and CDR2 SQIVND come from the germline V gene (reference sequence). CDR3 nucleotides: TGTGCCAGTAGTCTGGACACCTTTGATAACAATGAGCAGTTCTTC. Its translation is CASSLDTFDNNEQFF. The full variable domain, rest sourced from reference TRBV19 and TRBJ2-1, is DGGITQSPKYLFRKEGQNVTLSCEQNLNHDAMYWYRQDPGQGLRLIYYSQIVNDFQKGDIAEGYSVSREKKESFPLTVTSAQKNPTAFYLCASSLDTFDNNEQFFGPGTRLTVL.

This clonotype was counted ten times or more. In nucleotides, the CDR3 is TGTGCGGGGGGCCATGAGCAGTTCTTC. This gives the protein CAGGHEQFF. This chain joins TRBV6-1 and TRBJ2-1, with D perhaps TRBD1 or TRBD2 (6 bases each). The CDR3 extends over 9 amino acids. Germline loops: CDR1 MNHNS, CDR2 SASEGT.

This clonotype appeared many times. This chain uses TRBV6-4 with TRBJ2-2; no clear D gene. This CDR3 is built from 16 residues. V dropped 4 bases and J dropped 4 bases, with 16 bases sitting between them. Germline assignment: CDR1 MRHNA and CDR2 SNTAGT. CDR3 DNA sequence: TGTGCCAGCAGTGTCGGTCCGACCCGAGTCACCGGGGAGCTGTTTTTT. Its protein is CASSVGPTRVTGELFF.

This clonotype has only a few counts. This rearrangement joins TRBV20-1 to TRBJ2-7; no definite D call. CDR1 DFQATT and CDR2 SNEGSKA come from the germline V gene (reference sequence). Trimming cost V 5 bases and J 3 bases, with 5 bases left between them. The CDR3 extends over 10 amino acids. CDR3 DNA: TGCAGTGCTGGGATCTACGAGCAGTACTTC. The encoded protein is CSAGIYEQYF.

This chain links TRBV27 with TRBJ2-6; D is uncertain. The germline V gene has CDR1 MNHEY and CDR2 SMNVEV (reference sequence). V lost 4 bases and J 2 bases, leaving 9 bases between the germline ends. The CDR3 contains 15 residues. CDR3 in DNA: TGTGCCAGCAGTTCGAAAGGGACTGGGGCCAACGTCCTGACTTTC. Translated, it gives CASSSKGTGANVLTF.

The J gene is TRBJ2-5, the V gene TRBV13; D may match TRBD1 or TRBD2 (5 bases each). V was pared by 3 bases and J by 4 bases, with 12 bases between. The CDR3 has 14 residues. Per the germline V gene, CDR1 is PRHDT and CDR2 is FYEKMQ (reference sequence). In DNA, the CDR3 is TGTGCCAGCAGCTTGAGAGGGCAGGGAGAGACCCAGTACTTC. This sequence encodes CASSLRGQGETQYF. Variable domain in full (rest from reference TRBV13 and TRBJ2-5): AAGVIQSPRHLIKEKRETATLKCYPIPRHDTVYWYQQGPGQDPQFLISFYEKMQSDKGSIPDRFSAQQFSDYHSELNMSSLELGDSALYFCASSLRGQGETQYFGPGTRLLVL.

This clonotype appeared once. A junction boundary mismatches the germline segment, possibly from a read error. The V gene is TRBV5-3, the J gene TRBJ2-7; D possibly corresponds to TRBD2 (6 bases). TRBV5-3 is reported as an ORF; its role is uncertain. CDR3 length equals 14 residues. For the CDR3, the DNA is TGTGCCAGCAGCTTGGCGGGACCCTGCTACGAGCAGTACTTC. Its protein is CASSLAGPCYEQYF.

This clonotype was observed many times. The chain links TRBV5-4 to TRBJ2-1, with TRBD1 identical over 7 bases. Germline CDR1 is SGHNT and CDR2 is YYREEE (reference sequence). This CDR3 spans 17 amino acids. V lost 4 bases to trimming and J lost 6 bases; unmatched junction nucleotides: 16. CDR3 sequence: CASSPTSGTERLNEQFF. The CDR3 DNA follows: TGTGCCAGCAGCCCCACCTCCGGGACAGAGCGACTCAATGAGCAGTTCTTC.

The chain combines TRBV7-2 with TRBJ1-3, with a weak D call TRBD1 (5 bases). The CDR3 extends over 15 amino acids. The V end lost 5 bases, the J end lost 0 bases, and 11 bases lay between the germline ends. In germline, CDR1 is SGHTA, CDR2 FQGNSA. CDR3 DNA sequence: TGTGCCAGCAGCCCCAGGGTCATCTCTGGAAACACCATATATTTT. It is translated as CASSPRVISGNTIYF.

This clonotype occurred many times. The chain carries TRBV20-1 and TRBJ2-5; 8 nucleotides agree with TRBD1. With V trimmed by 5 bases and J by 0 bases, 2 bases remained unmatched. The CDR3 loop spans 13 amino acids. The V gene's germline CDR1 is DFQATT and CDR2 SNEGSKA (reference sequence). In DNA form, the CDR3 reads TGCAGTGCTCCGGACAGGGACCAAGAGACCCAGTACTTC. Protein sequence: CSAPDRDQETQYF.

Many counts were recorded for this clonotype. This CDR3 reads CASRLAGGGSTDTQYF. The CDR3 bases are TGTGCCAGCAGACTAGCGGGAGGGGGGAGCACAGATACGCAGTATTTT. V is TRBV12-3 or TRBV12-4 and J is TRBJ2-3; 13 nucleotides line up with TRBD2. Germline trimming cut 6 bases from V and 0 bases from J; bases unmatched to any gene: 3. This CDR3 contains 16 residues.

This clonotype turned up a few times. V gene TRBV20-1 combines with J gene TRBJ1-2; D possibly corresponds to TRBD1 (6 bases). Germline V lookup: CDR1 DFQATT, CDR2 SNEGSKA (reference sequence). This CDR3 contains 15 residues. V was shortened by 2 bases and J by 1 base, with 14 bases between the two germline ends. The DNA for the CDR3 is TGCAGTGCTAGACCCTCGGGGACAAATAACTATGGCTACACCTTC. It encodes CSARPSGTNNYGYTF.